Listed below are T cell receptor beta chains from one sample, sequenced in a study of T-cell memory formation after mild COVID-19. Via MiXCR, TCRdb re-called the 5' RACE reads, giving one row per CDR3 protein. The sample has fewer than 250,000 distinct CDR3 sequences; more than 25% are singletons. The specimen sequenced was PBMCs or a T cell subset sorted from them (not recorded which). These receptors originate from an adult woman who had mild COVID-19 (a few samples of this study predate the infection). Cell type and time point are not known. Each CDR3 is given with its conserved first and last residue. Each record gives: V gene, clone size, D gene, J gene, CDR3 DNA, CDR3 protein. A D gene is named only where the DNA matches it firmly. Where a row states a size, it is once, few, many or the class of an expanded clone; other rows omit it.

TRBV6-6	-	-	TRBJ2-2	TGTGCCAGCAGTGAATACACCGGGGAGCTGTTTTTT	CASSEYTGELFF
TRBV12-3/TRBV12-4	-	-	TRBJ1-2	TGTGCCAGCACCCCCGGGACAACTTCACGGGGCTACACCTTC	CASTPGTTSRGYTF
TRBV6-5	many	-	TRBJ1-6	TGTGCCACCGGGGAGCAGACCAATTCACCCCTCCACTTT	CATGEQTNSPLHF
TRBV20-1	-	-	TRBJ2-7	TGCAGTGCTAGGGCGGACAGCCCCTACGAGCAGTACTTC	CSARADSPYEQYF
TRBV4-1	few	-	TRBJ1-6	TGCGCCAGCAGCCGGGGTTTCTCCTATAATTCACCCCTCCACTTT	CASSRGFSYNSPLHF
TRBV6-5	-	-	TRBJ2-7	TGTGCCAGCAGAATAGACGAGGCGGGCACCTACGAGCAGTACTTC	CASRIDEAGTYEQYF
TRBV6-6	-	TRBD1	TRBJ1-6	TGTGCCGGAGGGGGCGACAGGTCGGACTATAATTCACCCCTCCACTTT	CAGGGDRSDYNSPLHF
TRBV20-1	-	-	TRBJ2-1	TGCAGTGCTAGAGATGAGGGTAAATTTTATGAGCAGTTCTTC	CSARDEGKFYEQFF
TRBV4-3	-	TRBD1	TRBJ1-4	TGCGCCAGCAGCCAAGCGTTGGACAGGTATAATGAAAAACTGTTTTTT	CASSQALDRYNEKLFF
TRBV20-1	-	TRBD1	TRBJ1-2	TGCAGTGCTGGGATGACAGGGGGTAACTATGGCTACACCTTC	CSAGMTGGNYGYTF
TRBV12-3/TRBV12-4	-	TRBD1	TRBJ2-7	TGTGCCAGCAGTCCGAGCGACAGGGGGCTCTCCTACGAGCAGTACTTC	CASSPSDRGLSYEQYF
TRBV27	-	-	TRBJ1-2	TGTGCCAGCAGTTTTGGGGGGCCGGAGTATGGCTACACCTTC	CASSFGGPEYGYTF
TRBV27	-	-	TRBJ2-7	TGTGCCAGCAGTGGTCGGACAGCTTACGAGCAGTACTTC	CASSGRTAYEQYF
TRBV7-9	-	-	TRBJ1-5	TGTGCCAGCAGCTTAGCTTGGGGAAGAGGCAATCAGCCCCAGCATTTT	CASSLAWGRGNQPQHF
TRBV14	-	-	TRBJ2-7	TGTGCCAGCAGCCTGGGGGCTGTGCGCTACGAGCAGTACTTC	CASSLGAVRYEQYF
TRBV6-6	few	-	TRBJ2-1	TGTGCCAGCAGTTACTTCTACAATGAGCAGTTCTTC	CASSYFYNEQFF
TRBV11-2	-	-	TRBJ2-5	TGTGCCAGCAGCTTATTAGAGGCGCGGGAGACCCAGTACTTC	CASSLLEARETQYF
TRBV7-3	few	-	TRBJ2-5	TGTGCCAGCAGCTTAGGCTCTAGCGCAGAGACCCAGTACTTC	CASSLGSSAETQYF
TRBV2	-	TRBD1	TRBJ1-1	TGTGCCAGCAGTGATGGGACAGAGAACACTGAAGCTTTCTTT	CASSDGTENTEAFF
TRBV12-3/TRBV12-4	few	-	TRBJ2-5	TGTGCCAGCACCTCGATGTCGGGGGTCCAGACCCAGTACTTC	CASTSMSGVQTQYF
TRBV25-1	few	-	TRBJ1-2	TGTGCCACAAGCTCTACGGGGGCCTATGGCTACACCTTC	CATSSTGAYGYTF
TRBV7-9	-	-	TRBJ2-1	TGTGCCAGCAGCTTATACGGGCGGGGCCTCCTTCGGAATGAGCAGTTCTTC	CASSLYGRGLLRNEQFF
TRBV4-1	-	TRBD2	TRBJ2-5	TGCGCCAGCAGCCAAGGGATTTCTAGCGGGGGTTCGAGGGAGACCCAGTACTTC	CASSQGISSGGSRETQYF